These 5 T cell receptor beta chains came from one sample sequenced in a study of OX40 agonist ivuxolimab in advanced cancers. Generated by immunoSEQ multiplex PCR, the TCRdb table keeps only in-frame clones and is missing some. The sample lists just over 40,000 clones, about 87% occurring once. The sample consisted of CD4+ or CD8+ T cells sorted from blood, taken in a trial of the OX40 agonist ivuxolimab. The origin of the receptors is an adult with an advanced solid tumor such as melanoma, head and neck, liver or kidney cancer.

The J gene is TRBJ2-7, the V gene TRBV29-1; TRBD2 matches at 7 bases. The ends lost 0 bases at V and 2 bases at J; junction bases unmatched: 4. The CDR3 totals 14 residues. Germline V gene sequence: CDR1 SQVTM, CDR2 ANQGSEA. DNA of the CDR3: TGCAGCGTTGAAGATACAGCGGGGACCTACGAGCAGTACTTC. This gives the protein CSVEDTAGTYEQYF.

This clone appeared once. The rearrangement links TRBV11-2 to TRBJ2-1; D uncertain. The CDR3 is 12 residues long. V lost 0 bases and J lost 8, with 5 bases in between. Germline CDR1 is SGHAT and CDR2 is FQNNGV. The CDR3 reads CASSLDLDEQFF. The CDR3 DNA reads TGTGCCAGCAGCTTAGATTTGGATGAGCAGTTCTTC. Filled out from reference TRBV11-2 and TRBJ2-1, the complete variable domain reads EAGVAQSPRYKIIEKRQSVAFWCNPISGHATLYWYQQILGQGPKLLIQFQNNGVVDDSQLPKDRFSAERLKGVDSTLKIQPAKLEDSAVYLCASSLDLDEQFFGPGTRLTVL.

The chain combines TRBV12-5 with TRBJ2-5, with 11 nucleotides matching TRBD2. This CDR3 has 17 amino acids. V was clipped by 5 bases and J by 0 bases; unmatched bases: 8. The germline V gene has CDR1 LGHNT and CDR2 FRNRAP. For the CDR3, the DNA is TGTGCTAGTGGTGTCTCCGGGACTAGCGGATACCAAGAGACCCAGTACTTC. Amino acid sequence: CASGVSGTSGYQETQYF.

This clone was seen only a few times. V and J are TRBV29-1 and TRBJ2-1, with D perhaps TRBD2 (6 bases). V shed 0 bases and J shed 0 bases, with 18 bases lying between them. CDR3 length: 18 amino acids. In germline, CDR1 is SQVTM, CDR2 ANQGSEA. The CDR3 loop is CSVEESWDFESSYNEQFF. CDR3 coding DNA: TGCAGCGTTGAAGAGAGCTGGGACTTCGAAAGCTCCTACAATGAGCAGTTCTTC.

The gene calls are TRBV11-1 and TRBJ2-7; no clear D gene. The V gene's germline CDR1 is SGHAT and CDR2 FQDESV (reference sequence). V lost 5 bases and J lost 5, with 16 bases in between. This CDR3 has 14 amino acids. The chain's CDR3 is CASSPTAPPDEQYF. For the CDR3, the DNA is TGTGCCAGCAGCCCAACAGCTCCGCCGGACGAGCAGTACTTC.